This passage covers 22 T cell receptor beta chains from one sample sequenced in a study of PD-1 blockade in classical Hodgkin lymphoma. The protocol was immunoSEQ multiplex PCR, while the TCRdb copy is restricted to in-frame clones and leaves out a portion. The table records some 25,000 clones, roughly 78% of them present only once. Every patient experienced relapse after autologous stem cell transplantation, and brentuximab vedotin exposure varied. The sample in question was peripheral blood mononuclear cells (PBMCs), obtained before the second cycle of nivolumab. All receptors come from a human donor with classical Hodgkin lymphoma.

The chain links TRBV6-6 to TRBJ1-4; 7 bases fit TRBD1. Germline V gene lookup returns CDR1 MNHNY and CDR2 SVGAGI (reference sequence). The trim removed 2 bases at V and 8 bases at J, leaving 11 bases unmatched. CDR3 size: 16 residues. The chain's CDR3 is CASSYQGEGLGEKLFF. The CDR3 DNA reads TGTGCCAGCAGTTACCAGGGGGAGGGCCTGGGGGAAAAACTGTTTTTT.

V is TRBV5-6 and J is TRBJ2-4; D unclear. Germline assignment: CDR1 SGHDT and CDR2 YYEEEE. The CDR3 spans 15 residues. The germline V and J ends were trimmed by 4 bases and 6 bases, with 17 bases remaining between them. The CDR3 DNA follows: TGTGCCAGCAGCCCCGGGCCTACTGATGGAAACATTCAGTACTTC. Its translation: CASSPGPTDGNIQYF.

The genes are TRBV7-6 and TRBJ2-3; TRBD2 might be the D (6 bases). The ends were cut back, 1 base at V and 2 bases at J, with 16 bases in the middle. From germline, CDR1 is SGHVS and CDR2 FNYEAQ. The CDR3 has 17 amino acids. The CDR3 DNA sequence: TGTGCCAGCAGCTTAGATCCCAAGCGGGTGACCACAGATACGCAGTATTTT. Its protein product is CASSLDPKRVTTDTQYF. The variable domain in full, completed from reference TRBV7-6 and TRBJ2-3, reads GAGVSQSPRYKVTKRGQDVALRCDPISGHVSLYWYRQALGQGPEFLTYFNYEAQQDKSGLPNDRFSAERPEGSISTLTIQRTEQRDSAMYRCASSLDPKRVTTDTQYFGPGTRLTVL.

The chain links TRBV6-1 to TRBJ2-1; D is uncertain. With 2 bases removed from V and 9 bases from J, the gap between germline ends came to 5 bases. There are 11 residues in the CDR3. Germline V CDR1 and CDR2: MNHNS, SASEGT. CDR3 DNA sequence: TGTGCCAGCAGTGAAAGGACTGAGCAGTTCTTC. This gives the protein CASSERTEQFF.

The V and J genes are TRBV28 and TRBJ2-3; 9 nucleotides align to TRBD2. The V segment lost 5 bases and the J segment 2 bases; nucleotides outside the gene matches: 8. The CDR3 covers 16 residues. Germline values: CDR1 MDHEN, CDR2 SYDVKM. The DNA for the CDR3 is TGTGCCAGCAGTCTAAAAGCGGGGGGAGACACAGATACGCAGTATTTT. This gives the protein CASSLKAGGDTDTQYF.

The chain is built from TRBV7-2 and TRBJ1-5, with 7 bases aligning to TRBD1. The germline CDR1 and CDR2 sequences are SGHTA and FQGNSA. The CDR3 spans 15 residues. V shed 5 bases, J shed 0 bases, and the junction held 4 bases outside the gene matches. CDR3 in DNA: TGTGCCAGCAGCACCCAGGGGGGTAGCAATCAGCCCCAGCATTTT. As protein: CASSTQGGSNQPQHF.

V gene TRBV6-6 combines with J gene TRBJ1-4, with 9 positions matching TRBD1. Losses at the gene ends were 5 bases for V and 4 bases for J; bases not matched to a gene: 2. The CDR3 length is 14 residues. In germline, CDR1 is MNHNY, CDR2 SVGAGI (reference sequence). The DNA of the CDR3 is TGTGCCAGCAGTCCGGGACAGGGTAATGAAAAACTGTTTTTT. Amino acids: CASSPGQGNEKLFF.

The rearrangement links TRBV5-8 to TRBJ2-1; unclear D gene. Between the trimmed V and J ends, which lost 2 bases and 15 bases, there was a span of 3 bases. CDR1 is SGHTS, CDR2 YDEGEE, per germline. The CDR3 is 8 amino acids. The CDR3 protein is CASSFRFF. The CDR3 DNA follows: TGTGCCAGCAGCTTTCGGTTCTTC.

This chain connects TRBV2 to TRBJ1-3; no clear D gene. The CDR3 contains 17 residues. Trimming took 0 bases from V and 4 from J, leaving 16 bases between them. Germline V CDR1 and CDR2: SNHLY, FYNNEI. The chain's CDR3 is CASSEALQGITGNTIYF. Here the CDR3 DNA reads TGTGCCAGCAGTGAAGCGCTTCAAGGGATTACGGGAAACACCATATATTTT.

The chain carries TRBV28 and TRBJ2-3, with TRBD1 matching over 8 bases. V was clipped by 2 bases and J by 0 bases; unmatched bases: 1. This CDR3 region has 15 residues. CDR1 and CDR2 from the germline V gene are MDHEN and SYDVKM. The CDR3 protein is CASSLGTGSTDTQYF. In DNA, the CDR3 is TGTGCCAGCAGTTTAGGGACAGGAAGCACAGATACGCAGTATTTT. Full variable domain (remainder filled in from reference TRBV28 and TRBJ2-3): DVKVTQSSRYLVKRTGEKVFLECVQDMDHENMFWYRQDPGLGLRLIYFSYDVKMKEKGDIPEGYSVSREKKERFSLILESASTNQTSMYLCASSLGTGSTDTQYFGPGTRLTVL.

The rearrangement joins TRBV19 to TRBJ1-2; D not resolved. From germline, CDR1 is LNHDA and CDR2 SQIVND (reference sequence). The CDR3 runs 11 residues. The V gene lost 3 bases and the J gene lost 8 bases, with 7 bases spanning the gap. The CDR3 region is CASSIGVGYTF. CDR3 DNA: TGTGCCAGTAGTATCGGGGTCGGCTACACCTTC. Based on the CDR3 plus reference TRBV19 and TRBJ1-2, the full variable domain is DGGITQSPKYLFRKEGQNVTLSCEQNLNHDAMYWYRQDPGQGLRLIYYSQIVNDFQKGDIAEGYSVSREKKESFPLTVTSAQKNPTAFYLCASSIGVGYTFGSGTRLTVV.

CDR3 region: CAWSQEAGRGYF. The CDR3 DNA reads as TGTGCCTGGAGCCAAGAGGCGGGCCGCGGGTATTTT. The chain recombines TRBV30 with TRBJ2-3, with D perhaps TRBD2 (5 bases). CDR1 GTSNPN and CDR2 SVGIG come from the germline V gene (reference sequence). The CDR3 spans 12 residues. V lost 3 bases, J lost 14 bases, and 18 bases lay in between.

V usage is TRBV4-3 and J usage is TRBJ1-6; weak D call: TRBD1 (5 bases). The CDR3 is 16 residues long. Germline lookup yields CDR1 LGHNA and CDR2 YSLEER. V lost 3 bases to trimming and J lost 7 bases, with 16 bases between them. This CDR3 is CASSQGPEGTNSPLHF. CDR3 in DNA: TGCGCCAGCAGCCAGGGCCCCGAGGGGACGAATTCACCCCTCCACTTT.

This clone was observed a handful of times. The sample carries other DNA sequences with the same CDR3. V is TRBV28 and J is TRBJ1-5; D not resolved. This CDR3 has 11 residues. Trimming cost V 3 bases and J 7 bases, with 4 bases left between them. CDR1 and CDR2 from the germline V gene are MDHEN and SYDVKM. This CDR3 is CASSFGQPQHF. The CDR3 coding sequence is TGTGCCAGCAGTTTCGGACAGCCCCAGCATTTT.

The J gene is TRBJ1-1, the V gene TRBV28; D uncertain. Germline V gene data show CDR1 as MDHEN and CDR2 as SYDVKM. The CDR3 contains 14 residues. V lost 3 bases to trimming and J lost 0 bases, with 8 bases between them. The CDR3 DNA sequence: TGTGCCAGCAGTTTTCAAAACATGAACACTGAAGCTTTCTTT. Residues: CASSFQNMNTEAFF.

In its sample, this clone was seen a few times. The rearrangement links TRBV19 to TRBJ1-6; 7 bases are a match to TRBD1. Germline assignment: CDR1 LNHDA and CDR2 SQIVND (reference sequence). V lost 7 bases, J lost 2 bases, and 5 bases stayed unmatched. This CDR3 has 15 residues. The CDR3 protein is CASTQTGTYNSPLHF. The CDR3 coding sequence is TGTGCCAGTACCCAGACAGGGACCTATAATTCACCCCTCCACTTT.

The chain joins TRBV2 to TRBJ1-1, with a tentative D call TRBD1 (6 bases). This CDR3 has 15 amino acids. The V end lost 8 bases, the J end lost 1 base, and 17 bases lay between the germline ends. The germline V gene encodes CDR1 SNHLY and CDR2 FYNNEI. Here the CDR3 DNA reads TGTGCCAGCGGGACATCGAATTCCTCGAACACTGAAGCTTTCTTT. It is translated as CASGTSNSSNTEAFF. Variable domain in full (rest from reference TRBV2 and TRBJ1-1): EPEVTQTPSHQVTQMGQEVILRCVPISNHLYFYWYRQILGQKVEFLVSFYNNEISEKSEIFDDQFSVERPDGSNFTLKIRSTKLEDSAMYFCASGTSNSSNTEAFFGQGTRLTVV.

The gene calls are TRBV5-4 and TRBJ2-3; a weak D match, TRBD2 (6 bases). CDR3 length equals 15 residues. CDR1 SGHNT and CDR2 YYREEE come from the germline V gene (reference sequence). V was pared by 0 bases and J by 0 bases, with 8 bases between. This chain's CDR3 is CASSLGGVSTDTQYF. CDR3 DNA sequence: TGTGCCAGCAGCTTGGGCGGGGTTAGCACAGATACGCAGTATTTT.

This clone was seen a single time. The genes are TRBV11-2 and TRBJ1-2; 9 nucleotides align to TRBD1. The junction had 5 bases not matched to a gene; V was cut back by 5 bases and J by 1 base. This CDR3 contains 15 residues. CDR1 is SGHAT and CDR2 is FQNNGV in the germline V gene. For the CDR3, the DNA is TGTGCCAGCAGCCTGAGGACAGGGGTTAACTATGGCTACACCTTC. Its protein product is CASSLRTGVNYGYTF.

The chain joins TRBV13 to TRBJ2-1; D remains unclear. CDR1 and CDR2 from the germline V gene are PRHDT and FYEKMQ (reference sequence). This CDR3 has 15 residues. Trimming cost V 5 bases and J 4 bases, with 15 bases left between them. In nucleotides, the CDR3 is TGTGCCAGCAGCGGGTCGCTTAAGAATTACAATGAGCAGTTCTTC. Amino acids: CASSGSLKNYNEQFF.

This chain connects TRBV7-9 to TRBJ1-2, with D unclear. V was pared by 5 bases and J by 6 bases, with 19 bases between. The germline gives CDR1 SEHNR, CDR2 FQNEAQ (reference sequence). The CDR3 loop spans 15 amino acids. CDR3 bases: TGTGCCAGCAGCCGGCCGGGCCACAAAATGGATGGCTACACCTTC. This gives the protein CASSRPGHKMDGYTF. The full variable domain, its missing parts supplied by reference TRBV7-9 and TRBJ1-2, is DTGVSQNPRHKITKRGQNVTFRCDPISEHNRLYWYRQTLGQGPEFLTYFQNEAQLEKSRLLSDRFSAERPKGSFSTLEIQRTEQGDSAMYLCASSRPGHKMDGYTFGSGTRLTVV.

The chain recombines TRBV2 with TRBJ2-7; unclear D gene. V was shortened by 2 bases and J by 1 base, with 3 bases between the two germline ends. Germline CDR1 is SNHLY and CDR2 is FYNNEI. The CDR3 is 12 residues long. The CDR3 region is CASSEQSYEQYF. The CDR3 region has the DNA TGTGCCAGCAGTGAACAGTCCTACGAGCAGTACTTC.